The TCR beta chain under discussion was sequenced for a study of cytomegalovirus exposure and HLA in healthy donors. Study conclusions and caveats: Researchers reported in a later analysis that a missense DCLRE1C variant was tied to TCR beta V- and J-gene trimming. Later findings reportedly placed an Asian-associated ancestry cluster below the approximately 670-donor mean for N-insertions. In a later analysis, the majority of CMV-associated beta chains seemingly showed HLA restriction. There were 150 to 200 TCR beta chains listed as cytomegalovirus-associated.

Concerning this clone: Its antigen is still unknown.

A multiplex PCR was run with 60 Vbeta primers and 13 Jbeta primers. Profiling relied on immunoSEQ multiplex PCR, and the TCRdb table lists in-frame clones only, not all of them. The sample yields about 160,000 clones, 80% seen once. What was sequenced was PBMCs. This receptor was identified in a woman aged 50 to 60 in good health and CMV-seropositive.

This CDR3 is CASSVGGNPYNEQFF. CDR3 bases: TGTGCCAGCAGCGTAGGGGGCAACCCCTACAATGAGCAGTTCTTC. The rearrangement joins TRBV9 to TRBJ2-1; D may be TRBD1 (5 bases). Germline assignment: CDR1 SGDLS and CDR2 YYNGEE. Trimming removed 0 bases at V and 2 bases at J, with 9 bases between. This CDR3 is built from 15 residues.